This T cell receptor (beta chain) appears in the sequencing data of a study of blood T cell repertoires in COVID-19. Sequencing was performed with immunoSEQ multiplex PCR; in TCRdb, only in-frame clones are kept and a portion is missing. The sample consists of about 150,000 clones, approximately 80% of them appearing once. This CDR3 is 14 amino acids long. Looked up from germline, CDR1 is SEHNR and CDR2 is FQNEAQ (reference sequence). J was trimmed by 1 base and V by 9 bases; bases with no gene match: 5. This clone was picked up many times. This clonotype was obtained from a woman over 75 with acute or convalescent COVID-19. Sequencing was performed on peripheral blood. The rearrangement uses TRBV7-9 and TRBJ2-7; TRBD2 aligns across 11 bases. The CDR3 sequence is CASSGGAISYEQYF. In DNA form, the CDR3 reads TGTGCCAGTAGCGGGGGGGCCATTTCCTACGAGCAGTACTTC.